The rows below give T cell receptor beta chains drawn from one sample of a study of blood T cell repertoires in COVID-19. Here immunoSEQ multiplex PCR was the method, and the copy in TCRdb shows in-frame clones only, minus some. The sample includes approximately 210,000 clones, 85% to 90% seen only once; the top ten take 11%. Sequencing was carried out using peripheral blood. The source is a man aged 50 to 59 with COVID-19, enrolled during active disease. The CDR3 runs from the conserved cysteine through the conserved F or W. Fields, in order: D gene, CDR3 length, clone size, J gene, V gene, CDR3 protein, CDR3 DNA. A D gene is named only where the DNA matches it firmly. Clone size is shown for a subset of rows, as once, few, many or a class of expanded clone.

D gene: .; CDR3 length: 14; clone size: .; J gene: TRBJ2-1; V gene: TRBV15; CDR3 protein: CATSRGRAVDEQFF; CDR3 DNA: TGTGCCACCAGTCGAGGTCGAGCAGTCGATGAGCAGTTCTTC
D gene: TRBD2; CDR3 length: 18; clone size: .; J gene: TRBJ2-3; V gene: TRBV11-3; CDR3 protein: CASSLGASGGARTDTQYF; CDR3 DNA: TGTGCCAGCAGCTTGGGGGCTAGCGGGGGGGCCCGCACAGATACGCAGTATTTT
D gene: .; CDR3 length: 13; clone size: .; J gene: TRBJ1-5; V gene: TRBV2; CDR3 protein: CASKGIADQPQHF; CDR3 DNA: TGTGCCAGCAAGGGGATCGCGGATCAGCCCCAGCATTTT
D gene: .; CDR3 length: 13; clone size: few; J gene: TRBJ1-5; V gene: TRBV30; CDR3 protein: CAWSEGEHQPQHF; CDR3 DNA: TGTGCCTGGAGTGAGGGGGAGCATCAGCCCCAGCATTTT
D gene: .; CDR3 length: 13; clone size: .; J gene: TRBJ2-5; V gene: TRBV27; CDR3 protein: CASSLGVGETQYF; CDR3 DNA: TGTGCCAGCAGTTTGGGAGTCGGGGAGACCCAGTACTTC
D gene: TRBD2; CDR3 length: 15; clone size: .; J gene: TRBJ2-1; V gene: TRBV7-3; CDR3 protein: CASSFSGLALNEQFF; CDR3 DNA: TGTGCCAGCAGCTTTTCGGGACTAGCTCTCAATGAGCAGTTCTTC
D gene: .; CDR3 length: 16; clone size: .; J gene: TRBJ1-4; V gene: TRBV10-3; CDR3 protein: CAISESFRQEDEKLFF; CDR3 DNA: TGTGCCATCAGTGAGTCCTTCCGACAGGAAGATGAAAAACTGTTTTTT
D gene: .; CDR3 length: 12; clone size: .; J gene: TRBJ1-2; V gene: TRBV5-1; CDR3 protein: CASSLGGYGYTF; CDR3 DNA: TGCGCCAGCAGCTTGGGAGGCTATGGCTACACCTTC
D gene: .; CDR3 length: 15; clone size: once; J gene: TRBJ2-7; V gene: TRBV3-1/TRBV3-2; CDR3 protein: CASSLGPTRAYEQYF; CDR3 DNA: TGTGCCAGCAGCCTCGGACCTACCAGGGCTTACGAGCAGTACTTC
D gene: .; CDR3 length: 14; clone size: few; J gene: TRBJ1-6; V gene: TRBV18; CDR3 protein: CASSPRQGDSPLHF; CDR3 DNA: TGTGCCAGCTCACCGAGGCAGGGTGATTCACCCCTCCACTTT
D gene: TRBD1; CDR3 length: 15; clone size: .; J gene: TRBJ1-2; V gene: TRBV6-1; CDR3 protein: CASSSPQGVPNGYTF; CDR3 DNA: TGTGCCAGCAGTTCCCCGCAGGGGGTCCCCAATGGCTACACCTTC
D gene: TRBD1; CDR3 length: 16; clone size: .; J gene: TRBJ1-5; V gene: TRBV15; CDR3 protein: CATSRLGTGGDQPQHF; CDR3 DNA: TGTGCCACCAGCAGACTCGGGACAGGGGGAGATCAGCCCCAGCATTTT
D gene: TRBD1; CDR3 length: 13; clone size: .; J gene: TRBJ1-2; V gene: TRBV5-4; CDR3 protein: CASSLESGGVYTF; CDR3 DNA: TGTGCCAGCAGCTTGGAGTCAGGGGGCGTTTACACCTTC
D gene: .; CDR3 length: 15; clone size: .; J gene: TRBJ2-3; V gene: TRBV19; CDR3 protein: CASRKMTGHTDTQYF; CDR3 DNA: TGTGCCAGTAGGAAAATGACAGGCCACACAGATACGCAGTATTTT
D gene: TRBD2; CDR3 length: 14; clone size: .; J gene: TRBJ2-7; V gene: TRBV9; CDR3 protein: CASSTGTSAYEQYF; CDR3 DNA: TGTGCCAGCAGCACCGGGACTAGCGCCTACGAGCAGTACTTC
D gene: TRBD1; CDR3 length: 15; clone size: .; J gene: TRBJ2-5; V gene: TRBV19; CDR3 protein: CASSIALTGEETQYF; CDR3 DNA: TGTGCCAGTAGTATAGCGTTGACAGGGGAAGAGACCCAGTACTTC
D gene: TRBD2; CDR3 length: 14; clone size: few; J gene: TRBJ2-7; V gene: TRBV7-9; CDR3 protein: CASSSSGSPYEQYF; CDR3 DNA: TGTGCCAGCAGCTCTAGCGGGAGCCCATACGAGCAGTACTTC
D gene: .; CDR3 length: 16; clone size: .; J gene: TRBJ1-3; V gene: TRBV11-2; CDR3 protein: CASRKLTGRTGNTIYF; CDR3 DNA: TGTGCCAGCAGAAAACTCACAGGGCGAACTGGAAACACCATATATTTT
D gene: .; CDR3 length: 14; clone size: .; J gene: TRBJ2-1; V gene: TRBV13; CDR3 protein: CASSARTTYNEQFF; CDR3 DNA: TGTGCCAGCAGCGCCAGGACTACCTACAATGAGCAGTTCTTC
D gene: TRBD2; CDR3 length: 14; clone size: .; J gene: TRBJ2-7; V gene: TRBV5-5; CDR3 protein: CASRVAGGSYEQYF; CDR3 DNA: TGTGCCAGCAGGGTAGCGGGAGGCTCCTACGAGCAGTACTTC
D gene: .; CDR3 length: 14; clone size: .; J gene: TRBJ2-1; V gene: TRBV19; CDR3 protein: CASSIWDKGNEQFF; CDR3 DNA: TGTGCCAGTAGTATCTGGGACAAGGGAAATGAGCAGTTCTTC
D gene: .; CDR3 length: 15; clone size: .; J gene: TRBJ2-2; V gene: TRBV6-5; CDR3 protein: CASSYFSVPTGELFF; CDR3 DNA: TGTGCCAGCAGTTACTTTAGCGTTCCAACCGGGGAGCTGTTTTTT